One and the same sample provided the 3 T cell receptor beta chains below, sequenced in a study of human T cells and chemical hapten exposure (dated by TCRdb to the early 2020s). The time point label, read with the paper, signifies: patch test 2, 6 weeks after DPC sensitization. The treatment or condition label here, explained by the study, means: therapeutic diphenylcyclopropenone sensitization with weekly scalp DPC. Library preparation used RACE. The run used a NextSeq 500. Clones were called with MiXCR by TCRdb after fastp trimmed the public reads at Q25, and only in-frame beta chains were retained. Rows are unified per CDR3 protein, each entry keeping the most common DNA and genes. Within this sample are 80,000 to 95,000 distinct CDR3 sequences, with approximately 11% of them counted one time only. The ten most abundant clones make up less than 2.5% of the sample. Sequenced here: whole blood, sampled in connection with sensitization to the hapten diphenylcyclopropenone (DPC). These TCRs come from a man aged 40-55 years with alopecia areata. Some clones in this sample may be carry-over from other donors' samples.

This clonotype was observed a few times. The rearrangement links TRBV20-1 to TRBJ2-4; a weak D match, TRBD2 (6 bases). The CDR3 has 12 amino acids. Germline V CDR1 and CDR2: DFQATT, SNEGSKA (reference sequence). V was cut by 5 bases and J by 6 bases, with 11 bases left in between. The CDR3 region has the DNA TGCAGTGCTCTACCGGGAGCAAACATTCAGTACTTC. Translated, it gives CSALPGANIQYF.

This chain uses TRBV30 with TRBJ2-1; 13 bases are a match to TRBD2. The CDR3 contains 16 residues. The germline CDR1 and CDR2 sequences are GTSNPN and SVGIG (reference sequence). J was trimmed by 6 bases and V by 0 bases; bases with no gene match: 5. Written as DNA, the CDR3 is TGTGCCTGGAGTGTACAGGGACTAGCGGGGAGCAATGAGCAGTTCTTC. This translates into CAWSVQGLAGSNEQFF.

The table lists this clonotype with many counts. The chain uses TRBV14 and TRBJ2-1; a weak D match, TRBD2 (6 bases). The ends were cut back, 4 bases at V and 7 bases at J, with 20 bases in the middle. CDR3 size: 16 residues. Germline lookup yields CDR1 SGHDN and CDR2 FVKESK. CDR3 DNA sequence: TGTGCCAGCAGCCCTAGTCGTGGGAGGCCACGAAATGAGCAGTTCTTC. Protein: CASSPSRGRPRNEQFF.